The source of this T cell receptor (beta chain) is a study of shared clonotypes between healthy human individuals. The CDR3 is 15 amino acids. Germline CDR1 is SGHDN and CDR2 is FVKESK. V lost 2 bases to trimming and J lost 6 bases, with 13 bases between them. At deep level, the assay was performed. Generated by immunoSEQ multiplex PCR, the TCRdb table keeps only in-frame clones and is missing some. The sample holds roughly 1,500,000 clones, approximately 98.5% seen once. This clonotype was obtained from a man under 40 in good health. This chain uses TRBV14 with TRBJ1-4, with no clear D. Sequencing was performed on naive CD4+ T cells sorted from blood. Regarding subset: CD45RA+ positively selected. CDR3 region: CASSQLRLRDEKLFF. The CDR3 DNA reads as TGTGCCAGCAGCCAATTACGATTGAGGGATGAAAAACTGTTTTTT.